A single sample is the source of the 32 T cell receptor beta chains below, sequenced in a study of blood T cell repertoires in COVID-19. The table came from immunoSEQ multiplex PCR; TCRdb's copy has only in-frame clones and leaves some out. In the table there are tens of thousands of clones, 80% to 85% of which are singletons. Sequencing was performed on peripheral blood. Receptors were obtained from an elderly man with active or convalescent COVID-19.

The rearrangement joins TRBV18 to TRBJ1-4; 9 bases match TRBD1. J gave up 5 bases and V 3 bases, and 1 base lay outside the gene matches. The CDR3 length is 14 residues. CDR1 and CDR2 (germline): KGHSH, LQKENI. CDR3 sequence reads: CASSPDRGNEKLFF. The DNA of the CDR3 is TGTGCCAGCTCACCCGACAGGGGGAATGAAAAACTGTTTTTT.

The chain links TRBV10-2 to TRBJ1-1; D is undetermined. Trimming left V 0 bases short and J 3 bases short, with 17 bases between. The CDR3 totals 17 residues. Germline loops: CDR1 WSHSY, CDR2 SAAADI. The chain's CDR3 is CASSESTRRSLDTEAFF. The CDR3, as DNA: TGCGCCAGCAGTGAGTCGACTCGTCGGAGTTTGGACACTGAAGCTTTCTTT.

V is TRBV6-5 and J is TRBJ2-7, with 8 bases fitting TRBD1. CDR1 is MNHEY and CDR2 is SVGAGI in the germline V gene. V gave up 8 bases and J gave up 2 bases; unmatched junction bases: 8. The CDR3 is 14 residues long. The CDR3 reads CASSRDRLAYEQYF. The CDR3 nucleotides are TGTGCCAGCTCTAGGGACAGGCTAGCCTACGAGCAGTACTTC.

This clone was observed once. V and J are TRBV29-1 and TRBJ2-7, with TRBD1 matching over 8 bases. CDR3 length equals 13 residues. Per the germline V gene, CDR1 is SQVTM and CDR2 is ANQGSEA. The trim removed 7 bases at V and 12 bases at J, leaving 17 bases unmatched. DNA for the CDR3: TGCAGCGCAGCGACAGGGGACCCCTACGGGAGGTACTTC. This gives the protein CSAATGDPYGRYF.

The V and J genes are TRBV15 and TRBJ2-5; D perhaps matches TRBD1 (5 bases). Per the germline V gene, CDR1 is LNHNV and CDR2 is YYDKDF (reference sequence). V lost 0 bases and J 2 bases, leaving 7 bases between the germline ends. The CDR3 contains 14 residues. CDR3 in DNA: TGTGCCACCAGCAGAGATCAGGGTCAAGAGACCCAGTACTTC. Amino acids: CATSRDQGQETQYF.

The rearrangement links TRBV7-8 to TRBJ2-1, with 7 bases matching TRBD1. The V gene's germline CDR1 is SGHVS and CDR2 FQNEAQ. J lost 2 bases, V lost 7 bases, and 5 bases had no gene match. The CDR3 is 14 residues long. The CDR3 region is CASNRQGPYNEQFF. The CDR3 coding sequence is TGTGCCAGCAATAGACAGGGACCCTACAATGAGCAGTTCTTC.

The chain combines TRBV27 with TRBJ2-6; D possibly corresponds to TRBD1 (5 bases). V lost 1 base to trimming and J lost 4 bases, with 14 bases between them. Per the germline V gene, CDR1 is MNHEY and CDR2 is SMNVEV (reference sequence). The CDR3 consists of 17 residues. CDR3 nucleotide sequence: TGTGCCAGCAGTTTATGGGGCAGGGCGTCCGGGGCCAACGTCCTGACTTTC. It encodes CASSLWGRASGANVLTF.

A single count supports this clone. This rearrangement joins TRBV11-2 to TRBJ1-4; D is unclear. The CDR3 has 16 residues. From germline, CDR1 is SGHAT and CDR2 FQNNGV. Trimming stripped 0 bases from V and 3 bases from J, with 11 bases between. The CDR3 protein is CASSLDPGRANEKLFF. The CDR3 DNA reads TGTGCCAGCAGCTTAGATCCCGGGCGGGCTAATGAAAAACTGTTTTTT.

The chain combines TRBV10-1 with TRBJ2-2; the D is unclear. V was clipped by 0 bases and J by 4 bases, with 9 bases between them. Germline values: CDR1 WNHNN, CDR2 SYGVQD (reference sequence). CDR3 size: 15 residues. The CDR3: CASSESSPTTGELFF. CDR3 sequence (DNA): TGCGCCAGCAGTGAGTCTTCCCCTACCACCGGGGAGCTGTTTTTT.

The V and J genes are TRBV10-3 and TRBJ2-1; D possibly corresponds to TRBD1 (6 bases). The germline V gene has CDR1 ENHRY and CDR2 SYGVKD. The CDR3 contains 15 residues. V was cut by 3 bases and J by 8 bases, with 17 bases left in between. DNA of the CDR3: TGTGCCATCAGTGACTGGCAGGGGACCGGGCATGAGCAGTTCTTC. Translating it yields CAISDWQGTGHEQFF.

V usage is TRBV5-1 and J usage is TRBJ2-7; TRBD1 agrees at 9 bases. The CDR3 runs to 15 residues. Trimming cost V 0 bases and J 5 bases; bases outside gene matches: 6. CDR1 SGHRS and CDR2 YFSETQ come from the germline V gene. The chain's CDR3 is CASSLGHRGQNEQYF. CDR3 sequence (DNA): TGCGCCAGCAGCTTGGGACACAGGGGGCAAAACGAGCAGTACTTC.

V is TRBV29-1 and J is TRBJ1-2; D is ambiguous. CDR3 length: 12 amino acids. V gave up 7 bases and J gave up 4 bases, with 13 bases separating them. Germline CDR1 and CDR2: SQVTM and ANQGSEA. CDR3 DNA sequence: TGCAGCGCCGCACCGGGTCCCTATGGCTACACCTTC. It encodes CSAAPGPYGYTF.

V is TRBV7-2 and J is TRBJ1-5, with D maybe TRBD1 (6 bases). In germline, CDR1 is SGHTA, CDR2 FQGNSA. The CDR3 contains 14 residues. The V end was cut by 5 bases, the J end by 6 bases, with 14 bases between. CDR3 protein: CASSPGGGGQPQHF. In DNA form, the CDR3 reads TGTGCCAGCAGCCCCGGGGGAGGGGGTCAGCCCCAGCATTTT.

V gene TRBV18 combines with J gene TRBJ1-1, with TRBD1 matching 12 bases. The CDR3 runs 16 residues. Germline V gives CDR1 KGHSH, CDR2 LQKENI. Unmatched junction bases numbered 4, after V lost 4 bases and J lost 1 base. CDR3 bases: TGTGCCAGCTCACAGGGACAGGGGGCGGGGAACACTGAAGCTTTCTTT. Protein sequence: CASSQGQGAGNTEAFF. Drawing the rest from reference TRBV18 and TRBJ1-1, the complete variable domain is NAGVMQNPRHLVRRRGQEARLRCSPMKGHSHVYWYRQLPEEGLKFMVYLQKENIIDESGMPKERFSAEFPKEGPSILRIQQVVRGDSAAYFCASSQGQGAGNTEAFFGQGTRLTVV.

V is TRBV2 and J is TRBJ1-5; 11 bases line up with TRBD1. The germline CDR1 and CDR2 sequences are SNHLY and FYNNEI. The CDR3 extends over 15 amino acids. The J segment lost 6 bases and the V segment lost 5 bases, leaving 6 bases of the junction unmatched. CDR3 region: CASSQRTGGFQPQHF. CDR3 nucleotides: TGTGCCAGCAGTCAAAGGACAGGGGGCTTTCAGCCCCAGCATTTT.

The rearrangement uses TRBV29-1 and TRBJ2-3; maybe TRBD2 (5 bases). The V end lost 8 bases, the J end lost 4 bases, and 19 bases lay between the germline ends. This CDR3 is 14 amino acids long. Germline CDR1 SQVTM, CDR2 ANQGSEA. CDR3 in amino acids: CSNTRPGVADTQYF. CDR3 DNA sequence: TGCAGCAATACCCGGCCCGGGGTGGCAGATACGCAGTATTTT.

The V and J genes are TRBV7-8 and TRBJ2-6; no clear D. The CDR3 is 14 amino acids. Trimming cost V 6 bases and J 0 bases, with 6 bases left between them. Germline assignment: CDR1 SGHVS and CDR2 FQNEAQ. The CDR3 sequence is CASSWSSGANVLTF. CDR3 nucleotides: TGTGCCAGCAGTTGGAGCTCTGGGGCCAACGTCCTGACTTTC.

The J gene is TRBJ2-5, the V gene TRBV27; TRBD1 aligns across 8 bases. Trimming cost V 5 bases and J 4 bases; bases outside gene matches: 9. Germline V gives CDR1 MNHEY, CDR2 SMNVEV (reference sequence). There are 15 residues in the CDR3. The CDR3 reads CASSARTGTGETQYF. The CDR3 DNA reads as TGTGCCAGCAGTGCCAGGACAGGGACGGGAGAGACCCAGTACTTC.

The chain carries TRBV11-2 and TRBJ2-3; 10 bases are shared with TRBD2. Looked up from germline, CDR1 is SGHAT and CDR2 is FQNNGV. Trimming at V came to 3 bases and at J to 6 bases, leaving 12 bases not matched to a gene. The CDR3 runs to 17 residues. The CDR3 sequence is CASSFHPAGGPTDTQYF. CDR3 coding DNA: TGTGCCAGCAGCTTTCACCCAGCGGGGGGGCCAACGGATACGCAGTATTTT.

The chain carries TRBV5-1 and TRBJ2-1; 14 bases agree with TRBD2. Trimming removed 4 bases from V and 4 bases from J; junction bases left unmatched: 1. This CDR3 has 15 residues. Germline loops: CDR1 SGHRS, CDR2 YFSETQ. The CDR3: CASSGTSGGYNEQFF. The DNA of the CDR3 is TGCGCCAGCAGCGGGACTAGCGGGGGATACAATGAGCAGTTCTTC.

The chain employs TRBV7-3 and TRBJ2-6; D is undetermined. The germline V and J ends were trimmed by 5 bases and 2 bases, with 16 bases remaining between them. This CDR3 has 17 amino acids. Germline V lookup: CDR1 SGHTA, CDR2 FQGTGA. The CDR3 protein is CASSTQPQVTGANVLTF. The DNA for the CDR3 is TGTGCCAGCAGCACTCAACCTCAAGTCACTGGGGCCAACGTCCTGACTTTC.

This clone was counted once. The chain has TRBV6-2 or TRBV6-3 and TRBJ1-1; D is possibly TRBD1 (6 bases). The germline V gene has CDR1 MNHEY and CDR2 SVGEGT. V gave up 7 bases and J gave up 6 bases, with 21 bases separating them. CDR3 length equals 15 residues. CDR3 in amino acids: CASNPGSSGVPEAFF. In DNA, the CDR3 is TGTGCCAGCAACCCAGGGTCCTCAGGGGTACCTGAAGCTTTCTTT.

V gene TRBV19 combines with J gene TRBJ2-2, with TRBD2 matching 10 bases. The trim removed 3 bases at V and 3 bases at J, leaving 4 bases unmatched. This CDR3 has 16 amino acids. CDR1 is LNHDA, CDR2 SQIVND, per germline (reference sequence). The CDR3 here is CASSIALAGYTGELFF. The CDR3, as DNA: TGTGCCAGTAGTATCGCACTAGCGGGGTACACCGGGGAGCTGTTTTTT.

This clone was counted between two and nine times. V usage is TRBV10-3 and J usage is TRBJ1-2, with TRBD1 matching 7 bases. V shed 5 bases, J shed 3 bases, and the junction held 3 bases outside the gene matches. CDR1 is ENHRY, CDR2 SYGVKD, per germline. The CDR3 has 13 residues. As DNA, the CDR3 is TGTGCCATCAGTATCCAGGGGGACTATGGCTACACCTTC. This translates into CAISIQGDYGYTF.

J is TRBJ2-7 and V is TRBV7-2; 9 bases fit TRBD1. The CDR3 covers 15 residues. V lost 7 bases to trimming and J lost 5 bases; unmatched junction nucleotides: 12. Germline V gene data show CDR1 as SGHTA and CDR2 as FQGNSA. The CDR3 reads CASNRQQGASDEQYF. CDR3 coding DNA: TGTGCCAGCAACCGACAACAGGGGGCCTCGGACGAGCAGTACTTC. The full variable domain, completed using reference TRBV7-2 and TRBJ2-7, is GAGVSQSPSNKVTEKGKDVELRCDPISGHTALYWYRQSLGQGLEFLIYFQGNSAPDKSGLPSDRFSAERTGGSVSTLTIQRTQQEDSAVYLCASNRQQGASDEQYFGPGTRLTVT.

The chain's CDR3 is CASRGHFSNQPQHF. DNA of the CDR3: TGTGCCAGTAGGGGACATTTTAGCAATCAGCCCCAGCATTTT. The chain employs TRBV19 and TRBJ1-5; perhaps TRBD1 as D (6 bases). The germline V gene encodes CDR1 LNHDA and CDR2 SQIVND (reference sequence). The CDR3 loop spans 14 amino acids. The V gene lost 6 bases and the J gene lost 0 bases, with 9 bases spanning the gap.

The chain links TRBV5-1 to TRBJ2-1; the match to TRBD2 covers 11 bases. The CDR3 sequence is 16 residues long. Trimming at V came to 2 bases and at J to 7 bases, leaving 8 bases not matched to a gene. Germline V CDR1 and CDR2: SGHRS, YFSETQ. The CDR3 loop is CASSLLTSGSFNEQFF. CDR3 sequence (DNA): TGCGCCAGCAGCTTATTAACTAGCGGGAGTTTTAATGAGCAGTTCTTC.

The rearrangement joins TRBV5-1 to TRBJ2-2; no clear D gene. This CDR3 has 15 residues. V gave up 1 base and J gave up 3 bases, with 10 bases separating them. Germline V CDR1 and CDR2: SGHRS, YFSETQ. This CDR3 reads CASSLSSGYTGELFF. DNA for the CDR3: TGCGCCAGCAGCTTGTCTTCGGGTTACACCGGGGAGCTGTTTTTT. The full variable domain, its missing parts supplied by reference TRBV5-1 and TRBJ2-2, is KAGVTQTPRYLIKTRGQQVTLSCSPISGHRSVSWYQQTPGQGLQFLFEYFSETQRNKGNFPGRFSGRQFSNSRSEMNVSTLELGDSALYLCASSLSSGYTGELFFGEGSRLTVL.

This clone was counted a single time. The chain has TRBV12-3 or TRBV12-4 and TRBJ1-2; D is ambiguous. This CDR3 is built from 12 residues. Trimming removed 5 bases at V and 2 bases at J, with 6 bases between. This CDR3 reads CASSQSNYGYTF. CDR3 DNA: TGTGCCAGCAGTCAATCCAACTATGGCTACACCTTC.

J is TRBJ2-1 and V is TRBV29-1; D is perhaps TRBD2 (5 bases). Trimming took 7 bases from V and 12 from J, leaving 13 bases between them. This CDR3 region has 10 residues. Germline V gene data show CDR1 as SQVTM and CDR2 as ANQGSEA. Here the CDR3 DNA reads TGCAGCGAGGGAGCCCCAGGGCAGTTCTTC. It codes for CSEGAPGQFF.

The chain recombines TRBV11-2 with TRBJ2-5; 11 bases map to TRBD2. The CDR3 contains 16 residues. Unmatched junction bases numbered 8, after V lost 4 bases and J lost 4 bases. Germline V CDR1 and CDR2: SGHAT, FQNNGV. CDR3 residues: CASSYGLAGVLETQYF. CDR3 in DNA: TGTGCCAGCAGCTACGGACTAGCGGGTGTATTAGAGACCCAGTACTTC.

This chain uses TRBV4-1 with TRBJ2-7; TRBD1 matches 7 bases. After removal of 1 base from V and 3 bases from J, the junction contained 6 bases not matched to a gene. The CDR3 totals 15 residues. Germline loops: CDR1 MGHRA, CDR2 YSYEKL. CDR3 sequence (DNA): TGCGCCAGCAGCCAAGGCCCCGGGACAGACTACGAGCAGTACTTC. It is translated as CASSQGPGTDYEQYF.